Given below is one T cell receptor beta chain in context. The data were obtained in a study of CD8 T cells in Susac syndrome. The germline V gene encodes CDR1 SGHRS and CDR2 YFSETQ. Unmatched junction bases numbered 9, after V lost 0 bases and J lost 2 bases. This CDR3 is 17 amino acids long. Random hexamers were used to reverse transcribe an amount of about 0.45 to 1 ug RNA. Via MiXCR, TCRdb re-called the immunoSEQ multiplex PCR reads, giving one row per CDR3 protein. The sample shows about 300,000 distinct CDR3 sequences, around 90% of them seen only once. What was sequenced was CD4+ T cells from PBMCs. This sequence joins TRBV5-1 and TRBJ2-5; 8 bases match TRBD1. The clonotype comes from a human donor with multiple sclerosis. The CDR3 sequence is CASSLGTGYGGQETQYF. For the CDR3, the DNA is TGCGCCAGCAGCTTGGGGACAGGGTATGGAGGGCAAGAGACCCAGTACTTC.